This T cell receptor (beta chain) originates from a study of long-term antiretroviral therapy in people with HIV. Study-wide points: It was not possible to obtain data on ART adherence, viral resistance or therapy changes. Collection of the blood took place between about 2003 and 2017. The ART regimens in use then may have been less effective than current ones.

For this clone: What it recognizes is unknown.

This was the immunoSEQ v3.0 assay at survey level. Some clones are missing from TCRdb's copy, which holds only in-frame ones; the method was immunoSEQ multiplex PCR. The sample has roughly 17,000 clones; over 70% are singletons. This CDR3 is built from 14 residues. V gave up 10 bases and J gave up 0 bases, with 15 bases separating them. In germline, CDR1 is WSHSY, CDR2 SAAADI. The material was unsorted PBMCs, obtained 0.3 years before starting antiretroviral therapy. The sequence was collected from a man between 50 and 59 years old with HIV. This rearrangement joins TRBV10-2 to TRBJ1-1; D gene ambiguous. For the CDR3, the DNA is TGCGCCATATCCCCTGGGGTGCTGAACACTGAAGCTTTCTTT. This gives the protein CAISPGVLNTEAFF.